This T cell receptor beta chain is from a study of human T cells and chemical hapten exposure. One entry per CDR3 protein, called by TCRdb with MiXCR from the RACE reads. The data hold around 300,000 distinct CDR3 sequences, with just under 8% observed a single time. Specified time point: pre-sensitization, week 0. Regarding treatment: therapeutic diphenylcyclopropenone sensitization with weekly scalp DPC. This clonotype was seen at least ten times. The CDR3 sequence is 15 residues long. The V and J ends lost 1 base and 4 bases respectively, with 13 bases between them. V usage is TRBV12-3 or TRBV12-4 and J usage is TRBJ1-2, with a tentative D call TRBD1 (5 bases). Sequenced here: whole blood, sampled in connection with sensitization to the hapten diphenylcyclopropenone (DPC). This clonotype was sampled from a man between 18 and 29 years old with alopecia areata. Some clones in this sample may be carry-over from other donors' samples. CDR3 protein: CASSLGWTPSYGYTF. In DNA, the CDR3 is TGTGCCAGCAGTTTAGGTTGGACACCGAGCTATGGCTACACCTTC.